The 27 T cell receptor beta chains below were found in one sample sequenced in a study of T-cell reconstitution after alpha-beta-depleted transplantation in children (dated by TCRdb to about 2016). To prepare the library, PCR was applied. These reads were obtained on an Illumina HiSeq 2500. Molecular barcoding was employed in the preparation of TCR libraries, with unique molecular identifiers being used to normalize TCRbeta repertoire quantification. TCRdb reanalyzed the raw reads on its own, using fastp at Q25 for trimming and MiXCR for clone calling, and kept in-frame beta chains. One record per CDR3 amino acid sequence lists the most common genes and DNA. The sample table shows about 610,000 distinct CDR3 sequences, and over 25% are seen once. About a third of the sample goes to the ten largest clones. This specimen's treatment or condition label, interpreted: allogeneic hematopoietic cell transplantation with graft depleted of TCRalphabeta T cells and CD19 B cells.

The source material was PBMCs, sampled before TCRalphabeta/CD19-depleted stem cell transplant. The origin of the receptors is a boy under three years old with Wiskott-Aldrich syndrome, due to receive a stem cell transplant.

In its sample, this clonotype was seen a few times. This sequence joins TRBV5-1 and TRBJ1-2; 7 bases line up with TRBD1. The CDR3 runs to 13 residues. In germline, CDR1 is SGHRS, CDR2 YFSETQ. The junction had 13 bases not matched to a gene; V was cut back by 9 bases and J by 8 bases. CDR3 in DNA: TGCGCCACTAAGGATACGACAGGGAAGGGCTACACCTTC. It specifies CATKDTTGKGYTF.

V and J are TRBV28 and TRBJ2-7, with 8 bases aligning to TRBD2. The germline gives CDR1 MDHEN, CDR2 SYDVKM. V was clipped by 3 bases and J by 6 bases; unmatched bases: 10. The CDR3 runs to 15 residues. The CDR3 protein is CASSLMRSGISEQYF. Written as DNA, the CDR3 is TGTGCCAGCAGTTTGATGCGTAGCGGGATTTCCGAGCAGTACTTC. The full variable domain, rest sourced from reference TRBV28 and TRBJ2-7, is DVKVTQSSRYLVKRTGEKVFLECVQDMDHENMFWYRQDPGLGLRLIYFSYDVKMKEKGDIPEGYSVSREKKERFSLILESASTNQTSMYLCASSLMRSGISEQYFGPGTRLTVT.

This clonotype has more than one count but fewer than ten. The V call is TRBV4-1, the J call TRBJ2-2; 9 bases align to TRBD2. The germline gives CDR1 MGHRA, CDR2 YSYEKL. There are 16 residues in the CDR3. With V trimmed by 4 bases and J by 7 bases, 10 bases remained unmatched. This chain's CDR3 is CASSLLGSGSVGELFF. DNA for the CDR3: TGCGCCAGCAGCCTGCTTGGTAGCGGGAGTGTCGGGGAGCTGTTTTTT.

This chain connects TRBV5-1 to TRBJ2-7, with TRBD2 identical over 7 bases. Per the germline V gene, CDR1 is SGHRS and CDR2 is YFSETQ. This CDR3 spans 15 amino acids. J gave up 3 bases and V 0 bases, and 6 bases lay outside the gene matches. The CDR3 nucleotides are TGCGCCAGCAGCTTGGGTGGGGACTACCTCTACGAGCAGTACTTC. It encodes CASSLGGDYLYEQYF.

Only a few counts were recorded for this clonotype. The rearrangement uses TRBV28 and TRBJ2-5; a weak D match, TRBD2 (7 bases). Trimming took 6 bases from V and 7 from J, leaving 12 bases between them. CDR3 length: 12 amino acids. CDR1 is MDHEN and CDR2 is SYDVKM in the germline V gene. CDR3 bases: TGTGCCAGCAGAAAGGGGGGGAGGACCCAGTACTTC. Residues: CASRKGGRTQYF.

The genes are TRBV10-3 and TRBJ1-5, with TRBD1 identical over 7 bases. Germline V gives CDR1 ENHRY, CDR2 SYGVKD. Losses at the gene ends were 6 bases for V and 2 bases for J; bases not matched to a gene: 4. The CDR3 totals 14 residues. The CDR3 nucleotides read TGTGCCATCAGGGGTGACAGGGGCAATCAGCCCCAGCATTTT. This codes for CAIRGDRGNQPQHF.

This clonotype was found a few times. This rearrangement joins TRBV5-1 to TRBJ2-1; unclear D gene. CDR1 and CDR2 from the germline V gene are SGHRS and YFSETQ. The CDR3 contains 14 residues. Trimming took off 2 bases at V and 6 bases at J, with 12 bases between the two ends. CDR3 sequence: CASSLNPAGNEQFF. The CDR3 DNA is TGCGCCAGCAGCTTAAATCCGGCTGGCAATGAGCAGTTCTTC. The whole variable domain, filled in from reference TRBV5-1 and TRBJ2-1, reads KAGVTQTPRYLIKTRGQQVTLSCSPISGHRSVSWYQQTPGQGLQFLFEYFSETQRNKGNFPGRFSGRQFSNSRSEMNVSTLELGDSALYLCASSLNPAGNEQFFGPGTRLTVL.

The chain has TRBV20-1 and TRBJ2-5; D possibly corresponds to TRBD1 (5 bases). Looked up from germline, CDR1 is DFQATT and CDR2 is SNEGSKA (reference sequence). Trimming removed 8 bases at V and 0 bases at J, with 7 bases between. The CDR3 runs to 11 residues. Written as DNA, the CDR3 is TGCAGTAAAGGGGACCAAGAGACCCAGTACTTC. It yields the protein CSKGDQETQYF.

This clonotype occurred a few times. The chain couples TRBV5-1 to TRBJ1-2; TRBD1 is a possible D gene (6 bases). Trimming took off 3 bases at V and 8 bases at J, with 20 bases between the two ends. Germline assignment: CDR1 SGHRS and CDR2 YFSETQ. CDR3 length: 15 amino acids. CDR3 loop: CASSSNVNRVGGYTF. DNA of the CDR3: TGCGCCAGCAGCTCTAACGTAAACAGGGTCGGAGGCTACACCTTC.

This clonotype occurred a few times. The chain combines TRBV10-3 with TRBJ2-6; 13 nucleotides line up with TRBD2. Germline-derived CDR1 and CDR2 are ENHRY and SYGVKD. CDR3 length: 18 amino acids. V lost 5 bases, J lost 1 base, and 5 bases stayed unmatched. The CDR3 sequence is CAISSLAGGPSGANVLTF. The CDR3 DNA follows: TGTGCCATCAGTTCACTAGCGGGAGGGCCTTCTGGGGCCAACGTCCTGACTTTC.

This clonotype turned up a few times. The chain joins TRBV29-1 to TRBJ2-1, with 11 bases aligning to TRBD1. Germline CDR1 is SQVTM and CDR2 is ANQGSEA. Losses at the gene ends were 6 bases for V and 1 base for J; bases not matched to a gene: 8. This CDR3 comprises 16 residues. Here the CDR3 DNA reads TGCAGCGTGGACAGGGGGCTAGCGCGTTCCTACAATGAGCAGTTCTTC. As protein: CSVDRGLARSYNEQFF.

The chain combines TRBV3-1 with TRBJ2-6, with 14 nucleotides matching TRBD2. From germline, CDR1 is LGHDT and CDR2 YNNKEL (reference sequence). J lost 0 bases, V lost 6 bases, and 4 bases had no gene match. The CDR3 contains 18 residues. The CDR3 DNA follows: TGTGCCAGCAGTCCTGGGACTAGCGGGAGCTCTGGGGCCAACGTCCTGACTTTC. Its translation: CASSPGTSGSSGANVLTF.

This clonotype was seen a few times. This rearrangement joins TRBV20-1 to TRBJ2-3, with D unclear. CDR3 length: 13 residues. The germline gives CDR1 DFQATT, CDR2 SNEGSKA (reference sequence). V lost 8 bases and J lost 6, with 18 bases in between. The CDR3 reads CSPRIRAQDTQYF. The CDR3 DNA sequence: TGCAGTCCACGGATTAGGGCCCAGGATACGCAGTATTTT.

This sequence joins TRBV12-3 or TRBV12-4 and TRBJ1-2, with unresolved D. The CDR3 contains 16 residues. The V gene lost 1 base and the J gene lost 0 bases, with 12 bases spanning the gap. CDR3 nucleotides: TGTGCCAGCAGTTTAGTAGTGACCGGTACTAACTATGGCTACACCTTC. Its protein is CASSLVVTGTNYGYTF.

This clonotype has more than one count but fewer than ten. V and J are TRBV5-1 and TRBJ2-5, with unresolved D. Trimming stripped 4 bases from V and 1 base from J, with 14 bases between. Per the germline V gene, CDR1 is SGHRS and CDR2 is YFSETQ. This CDR3 is 15 amino acids long. The CDR3 protein is CASSLPRVSQETQYF. Here the CDR3 DNA reads TGCGCCAGCAGCCTTCCACGCGTGTCCCAAGAGACCCAGTACTTC.

This clonotype showed up just a few times. The chain combines TRBV28 with TRBJ2-1; 10 bases are a match to TRBD2. Germline V gene lookup returns CDR1 MDHEN and CDR2 SYDVKM. The CDR3 totals 16 residues. V gave up 5 bases and J gave up 7 bases; unmatched junction bases: 11. Here the CDR3 reads CASSPYSGRARNEQFF. CDR3 DNA sequence: TGTGCCAGCAGTCCTTACAGCGGGAGGGCCCGGAATGAGCAGTTCTTC.

This clonotype was counted between two and nine times. The V and J genes are TRBV6-2 or TRBV6-3 and TRBJ2-2, with 12 bases that match TRBD2. This CDR3 has 16 amino acids. Trimming at V came to 4 bases and at J to 7 bases, leaving 7 bases not matched to a gene. Germline loops: CDR1 MNHEY, CDR2 SVGEGT. The CDR3 region is CASSSPTTSGGGELFF. CDR3 sequence (DNA): TGTGCCAGCAGTTCCCCCACGACTAGCGGGGGCGGGGAGCTGTTTTTT.

This clonotype was detected only a few times. The V gene is TRBV12-3 or TRBV12-4, the J gene TRBJ2-1; no reliable D call. V lost 2 bases and J lost 8, with 7 bases in between. The CDR3 runs to 12 residues. In nucleotides, the CDR3 is TGTGCCAGCAGTTTACAGGCTGATGAGCAGTTCTTC. Translated, it gives CASSLQADEQFF.

This clonotype was detected a few times. The rearrangement joins TRBV12-3 or TRBV12-4 to TRBJ2-5; D is ambiguous. This CDR3 is 11 amino acids long. CDR3 sequence: CASGVGETQYF. The CDR3 DNA is TGTGCTTCGGGCGTGGGGGAGACCCAGTACTTC.

This clonotype was counted a few times. The V call is TRBV20-1, the J call TRBJ2-3; D gene unclear. Per germline, CDR1 DFQATT and CDR2 SNEGSKA (reference sequence). V lost 4 bases, J lost 3 bases, and 11 bases lay in between. The CDR3 has 13 amino acids. The CDR3 here is CSAKSALTDTQYF. In DNA form, the CDR3 reads TGCAGTGCTAAATCCGCCCTGACAGATACGCAGTATTTT.

This chain joins TRBV12-3 or TRBV12-4 and TRBJ1-1, with 12 bases that match TRBD1. Losses at the gene ends were 4 bases for V and 0 bases for J; bases not matched to a gene: 6. The CDR3 is 17 amino acids. The DNA for the CDR3 is TGTGCCAGCAGTTCCGGGACAGGGGGCCGGATGAACACTGAAGCTTTCTTT. Translating gives CASSSGTGGRMNTEAFF.

The chain is built from TRBV24-1 and TRBJ2-5; 7 positions agree with TRBD1. Germline V gene lookup returns CDR1 KGHDR and CDR2 SFDVKD. V gave up 0 bases and J gave up 2 bases; unmatched junction bases: 8. CDR3 size: 17 residues. CDR3 sequence (DNA): TGTGCCACCAGTGATTTGACCCTAACAGGGGATCAAGAGACCCAGTACTTC. Amino acid sequence: CATSDLTLTGDQETQYF.

The rearrangement links TRBV20-1 to TRBJ1-4; D remains unclear. Trimming stripped 2 bases from V and 5 bases from J, with 9 bases between. CDR3 size: 13 residues. CDR1 and CDR2 from the germline V gene are DFQATT and SNEGSKA (reference sequence). CDR3 sequence (DNA): TGCAGTGCTAGACAGTCGACGAATGAAAAACTGTTTTTT. As protein: CSARQSTNEKLFF.

This chain connects TRBV5-5 to TRBJ2-5; TRBD1 agrees at 9 bases. J was trimmed by 5 bases and V by 5 bases; bases with no gene match: 7. The CDR3 extends over 14 amino acids. Germline values: CDR1 SGHKS, CDR2 YYEKEE (reference sequence). In nucleotides, the CDR3 is TGTGCCAGCAGGCAACAGGGGGCGGTGGAGACCCAGTACTTC. It encodes CASRQQGAVETQYF.

The chain has TRBV27 and TRBJ2-3, with TRBD2 identical over 7 bases. Germline CDR1 is MNHEY and CDR2 is SMNVEV (reference sequence). CDR3 length: 15 residues. V was clipped by 4 bases and J by 3 bases; unmatched bases: 7. CDR3 region: CASSSPSGTTDTQYF. The CDR3 nucleotides read TGTGCCAGCAGTTCCCCTAGCGGAACTACAGATACGCAGTATTTT.

This clonotype was seen more than once but under ten times. The chain couples TRBV20-1 to TRBJ2-3; D is ambiguous. The CDR3 is 13 residues long. Germline assignment: CDR1 DFQATT and CDR2 SNEGSKA (reference sequence). CDR3: CSVTVPPTDTQYF. The CDR3 DNA reads TGCAGCGTCACAGTACCACCTACAGATACGCAGTATTTT.

V and J are TRBV5-1 and TRBJ2-7, with 8 bases identical to TRBD2. Trimming at V came to 0 bases and at J to 0 bases, leaving 8 bases not matched to a gene. Looked up from germline, CDR1 is SGHRS and CDR2 is YFSETQ. The CDR3 is 17 residues long. The CDR3 is CASSLEASGYSSYEQYF. DNA of the CDR3: TGCGCCAGCAGCTTGGAAGCTAGCGGGTATAGCTCCTACGAGCAGTACTTC.